The 27 T cell receptor beta chains below come from one sample, sequenced in a study of blood T cell repertoires in COVID-19. Produced via immunoSEQ multiplex PCR; TCRdb's table is partial and in-frame only. The sample has a few hundred thousand clones, approximately 87% seen once. Sequencing used peripheral blood. The receptor source for this set is a woman between 25 and 40 years old with COVID-19, enrolled during active disease.

This sequence joins TRBV29-1 and TRBJ2-3, with TRBD2 as a possible D gene (6 bases). Germline CDR1 SQVTM, CDR2 ANQGSEA. The V gene lost 1 base and the J gene lost 4 bases, with 6 bases spanning the gap. The CDR3 is 12 amino acids. The CDR3 spells CSVEGGADTQYF. The CDR3 region has the DNA TGCAGCGTTGAAGGGGGGGCAGATACGCAGTATTTT.

The rearrangement uses TRBV7-3 and TRBJ1-5; D is unclear. Per the germline V gene, CDR1 is SGHTA and CDR2 is FQGTGA. The CDR3 covers 16 residues. The V end lost 2 bases, the J end lost 5 bases, and 16 bases lay between the germline ends. CDR3 DNA sequence: TGTGCCAGCAGCTTACCGAGGCCCGGGTTGGATCAGCCCCAGCATTTT. It is translated as CASSLPRPGLDQPQHF.

V gene TRBV7-8 combines with J gene TRBJ2-7; 7 nucleotides line up with TRBD1. This CDR3 has 16 amino acids. With 5 bases clipped from V and 1 base from J, the junction kept 11 bases outside the gene matches. Germline-derived CDR1 and CDR2 are SGHVS and FQNEAQ. For the CDR3, the DNA is TGTGCCAGCAGCCCGACGTCAAAGACAGGGTCCTACGAGCAGTACTTC. This codes for CASSPTSKTGSYEQYF.

This clone was observed many times. The chain's CDR3 is CASSWRGSNQPQHF. Written as DNA, the CDR3 is TGTGCCAGCAGCTGGAGAGGGAGCAATCAGCCCCAGCATTTT. The chain uses TRBV5-6 and TRBJ1-5; D gene unclear. Trimming took 3 bases from V and 1 from J, leaving 8 bases between them. CDR1 is SGHDT, CDR2 YYEEEE, per germline. This CDR3 is 14 amino acids long.

V is TRBV9 and J is TRBJ1-6; TRBD1 matches at 9 bases. Trimming cost V 4 bases and J 6 bases; bases outside gene matches: 5. In germline, CDR1 is SGDLS, CDR2 YYNGEE. The CDR3 is 15 residues long. CDR3 nucleotide sequence: TGTGCCAGCAGCTTCACGGGACAGGGTAATTCACCCCTCCACTTT. Translating gives CASSFTGQGNSPLHF. Variable domain in full (rest from reference TRBV9 and TRBJ1-6): DSGVTQTPKHLITATGQRVTLRCSPRSGDLSVYWYQQSLDQGLQFLIQYYNGEERAKGNILERFSAQQFPDLHSELNLSSLELGDSALYFCASSFTGQGNSPLHFGNGTRLTVT.

This chain links TRBV9 with TRBJ2-1, with D maybe TRBD1 (6 bases). V was clipped by 2 bases and J by 1 base, with 13 bases between them. The CDR3 totals 16 residues. Germline V gene lookup returns CDR1 SGDLS and CDR2 YYNGEE. CDR3 coding DNA: TGTGCCAGCAGCGTCCCTCGGCAGGGGTCCTACAATGAGCAGTTCTTC. It yields the protein CASSVPRQGSYNEQFF. Full variable domain (rest looked up from reference TRBV9 and TRBJ2-1): DSGVTQTPKHLITATGQRVTLRCSPRSGDLSVYWYQQSLDQGLQFLIQYYNGEERAKGNILERFSAQQFPDLHSELNLSSLELGDSALYFCASSVPRQGSYNEQFFGPGTRLTVL.

V and J are TRBV15 and TRBJ2-7; possibly TRBD2 for D (5 bases). The CDR3 extends over 14 amino acids. The germline CDR1 and CDR2 sequences are LNHNV and YYDKDF (reference sequence). Trimming cost V 1 base and J 4 bases, with 11 bases left between them. CDR3 DNA sequence: TGTGCCACCAGCAGAGTAGAGGGTTGGTACGAGCAGTACTTC. It specifies CATSRVEGWYEQYF.

The chain has TRBV19 and TRBJ2-3, with D possibly being TRBD1 (6 bases). The V and J ends lost 11 bases and 0 bases respectively, with 15 bases between them. The CDR3 runs 14 residues. Per germline, CDR1 LNHDA and CDR2 SQIVND (reference sequence). CDR3 nucleotide sequence: TGTGCCGCTGCGGAAAGGGGGAGCACAGATACGCAGTATTTT. Protein product: CAAAERGSTDTQYF.

The chain links TRBV28 to TRBJ1-1, with TRBD1 as a possible D gene (5 bases). Trimming shortened V by 6 bases and J by 11 bases, and 16 bases separated the two germline ends. The CDR3 extends over 12 amino acids. CDR1 is MDHEN and CDR2 is SYDVKM in the germline V gene. CDR3 DNA sequence: TGTGCCAGCAGGGAAGGGGCAATTGAGGCTTTCTTT. It encodes CASREGAIEAFF.

The rearrangement uses TRBV5-1 and TRBJ1-2; TRBD1 is a possible D gene (5 bases). The CDR3 is 14 amino acids. Trimming left V 4 bases short and J 9 bases short, with 19 bases between. Germline CDR1 reads SGHRS; CDR2 reads YFSETQ. The CDR3 coding sequence is TGCGCCAGCAGCGCGGGGACCGGGAGGTCAAGCTACACCTTC. Encoded protein: CASSAGTGRSSYTF.

The V and J genes are TRBV18 and TRBJ2-7, with a weak D call TRBD2 (5 bases). Germline V CDR1 and CDR2: KGHSH, LQKENI. This CDR3 has 12 residues. The V gene lost 6 bases and the J gene lost 2 bases, with 8 bases spanning the gap. The CDR3 protein is CASSPGTYEQYF. Written as DNA, the CDR3 is TGTGCCAGCTCCCCCGGGACCTACGAGCAGTACTTC.

This rearrangement joins TRBV6-1 to TRBJ2-7; the match to TRBD2 covers 11 bases. There are 14 residues in the CDR3. The germline V gene has CDR1 MNHNS and CDR2 SASEGT. Trimming removed 2 bases from V and 5 bases from J; junction bases left unmatched: 2. For the CDR3, the DNA is TGTGCCAGCAGTGAAACTAGCGGGAGAAACGAGCAGTACTTC. This encodes CASSETSGRNEQYF.

V and J are TRBV28 and TRBJ1-2; 7 nucleotides align to TRBD1. The germline V gene has CDR1 MDHEN and CDR2 SYDVKM. The CDR3 sequence is 15 residues long. V lost 4 bases, J lost 2 bases, and 7 bases stayed unmatched. The CDR3 DNA reads TGTGCCAGCAGTTCAGGACAGGACCTAAACTATGGCTACACCTTC. Its protein is CASSSGQDLNYGYTF.

The chain joins TRBV4-1 to TRBJ1-2, with 9 bases identical to TRBD1. This CDR3 is built from 17 residues. Germline CDR1 is MGHRA and CDR2 is YSYEKL. Trimming took 0 bases from V and 6 from J; bases not matched to a gene: 11. In nucleotides, the CDR3 is TGCGCCAGCAGCCAAGATTGGGTGGGGGACAGGGTAAATGGCTACACCTTC. Residues: CASSQDWVGDRVNGYTF.

This clone has a handful of counts. The chain employs TRBV3-1 (or the pseudogene TRBV3-2) and TRBJ2-7, with D maybe TRBD2 (5 bases). This CDR3 spans 14 amino acids. Looked up from germline, CDR1 is LGHDT and CDR2 is YNNKEL (reference sequence). V was pared by 3 bases and J by 7 bases, with 16 bases between. This chain's CDR3 is CASSHGSGYLEQYF. The CDR3 nucleotides are TGTGCCAGCAGCCATGGAAGCGGTTACCTAGAGCAGTACTTC.

In its sample, this clone was seen once. The gene calls are TRBV5-4 and TRBJ2-3, with 7 bases that match TRBD1. V shed 4 bases and J 2 bases; nucleotides not matched to a gene: 22. The CDR3 spans 20 residues. CDR1 and CDR2 (germline): SGHNT, YYREEE (reference sequence). The CDR3: CASSGIQGSGPPVPTDTQYF. CDR3 bases: TGTGCCAGCAGCGGAATACAGGGGTCCGGCCCCCCGGTCCCCACAGATACGCAGTATTTT.

This chain joins TRBV24-1 and TRBJ2-3; perhaps TRBD2 as D (6 bases). V was cut by 6 bases and J by 0 bases, with 12 bases left in between. The CDR3 loop spans 15 amino acids. Germline CDR1 and CDR2: KGHDR and SFDVKD. The CDR3 spells CATSHGGRSTDTQYF. CDR3 nucleotide sequence: TGTGCCACCAGTCATGGTGGGAGGAGCACAGATACGCAGTATTTT.

V is TRBV5-1 and J is TRBJ2-6, with 8 bases lining up with TRBD1. Germline V gives CDR1 SGHRS, CDR2 YFSETQ. V dropped 4 bases and J dropped 4; count of bases not matched to a gene: 16. The CDR3 length is 19 residues. This CDR3 reads CASSGHRDRPHGGANVLTF. CDR3 nucleotides: TGCGCCAGCAGCGGCCACAGGGACAGGCCCCACGGGGGGGCCAACGTCCTGACTTTC.

This clone was observed a single time. The chain combines TRBV7-9 with TRBJ2-2, with 8 positions matching TRBD2. Per germline, CDR1 SEHNR and CDR2 FQNEAQ (reference sequence). This CDR3 is 16 amino acids long. The V gene end was trimmed by 1 base and the J gene end by 5 bases; junction bases not matched to a gene: 6. CDR3 sequence (DNA): TGTGCCAGCAGCTTAGGAACGGGAGGGCCGACCGGGGAGCTGTTTTTT. It codes for CASSLGTGGPTGELFF.

In DNA, the CDR3 is TGTGCCAGGGCAGGGTTAGGGGCCAACGTCCTGACTTTC. It is translated as CARAGLGANVLTF. This sequence joins TRBV2 and TRBJ2-6; maybe TRBD1 (5 bases). The germline V and J ends were trimmed by 9 bases and 4 bases, with 10 bases remaining between them. CDR3 length: 13 amino acids. CDR1 is SNHLY and CDR2 is FYNNEI in the germline V gene.

The V call is TRBV7-2, the J call TRBJ2-1; weak D call: TRBD2 (6 bases). CDR1 and CDR2 (germline): SGHTA, FQGNSA. Trimming removed 2 bases at V and 3 bases at J, with 8 bases between. The CDR3 length is 14 residues. The CDR3 loop reads CASSLSSVYNEQFF. CDR3 sequence (DNA): TGTGCCAGCAGCTTATCTAGCGTCTACAATGAGCAGTTCTTC. The entire variable domain, with the rest obtained from reference TRBV7-2 and TRBJ2-1, is as follows: GAGVSQSPSNKVTEKGKDVELRCDPISGHTALYWYRQSLGQGLEFLIYFQGNSAPDKSGLPSDRFSAERTGGSVSTLTIQRTQQEDSAVYLCASSLSSVYNEQFFGPGTRLTVL.

The rearrangement uses TRBV7-2 and TRBJ2-7, with TRBD2 matching 8 bases. CDR3 length equals 15 residues. The junction had 13 bases not matched to a gene; V was cut back by 5 bases and J by 7 bases. Germline CDR1 reads SGHTA; CDR2 reads FQGNSA. CDR3 region: CASSTRISGAGEQYF. The CDR3 DNA is TGTGCCAGCAGCACGCGAATTAGCGGGGCGGGAGAGCAGTACTTC.

The V and J genes are TRBV11-3 and TRBJ2-3, with D unresolved. Germline V gives CDR1 SGHNT, CDR2 YENEEA. There are 17 residues in the CDR3. V was pared by 0 bases and J by 1 base, with 14 bases between. CDR3 region: CASSLDEGPEGTDTQYF. CDR3 DNA sequence: TGTGCCAGCAGCTTAGATGAAGGCCCTGAGGGCACAGATACGCAGTATTTT. Drawing the rest from reference TRBV11-3 and TRBJ2-3, the complete variable domain is EAGVVQSPRYKIIEKKQPVAFWCNPISGHNTLYWYLQNLGQGPELLIRYENEEAVDDSQLPKDRFSAERLKGVDSTLKIQPAELGDSAVYLCASSLDEGPEGTDTQYFGPGTRLTVL.

The chain has TRBV20-1 and TRBJ2-7; the match to TRBD2 covers 9 bases. From germline, CDR1 is DFQATT and CDR2 SNEGSKA (reference sequence). V trimming: 3 bases; J trimming: 7 bases; junction bases outside the gene matches: 10. The CDR3 is 14 amino acids. The CDR3 nucleotides are TGCAGTGCTAGTCAGCTAGCGGGGAGTAGGGAGCAGTACTTC. Residues: CSASQLAGSREQYF.

The V call is TRBV5-1, the J call TRBJ2-2; 11 bases line up with TRBD1. Germline V gene sequence: CDR1 SGHRS, CDR2 YFSETQ. The CDR3 totals 17 residues. V trimming: 5 bases; J trimming: 4 bases; junction bases outside the gene matches: 10. The CDR3 coding sequence is TGCGCCAGCAGTTATCCCGGGACAGGGGGTGGCACCGGGGAGCTGTTTTTT. Translating gives CASSYPGTGGGTGELFF.

The chain carries TRBV9 and TRBJ1-6, with D perhaps TRBD1 (6 bases). With 0 bases removed from V and 9 bases from J, the gap between germline ends came to 10 bases. The CDR3 sequence is 14 residues long. Germline-derived CDR1 and CDR2 are SGDLS and YYNGEE. The CDR3, as DNA: TGTGCCAGCAGCGTAGCAGACAGGACTTCACCCCTCCACTTT. This sequence encodes CASSVADRTSPLHF.

The chain combines TRBV24-1 with TRBJ1-4; TRBD1 matches 7 bases. This CDR3 has 16 amino acids. Trimming removed 2 bases from V and 6 bases from J; junction bases left unmatched: 8. Germline V CDR1 and CDR2: KGHDR, SFDVKD. The CDR3 DNA is TGTGCCACCAGTGATTCAGGACAGGCTGGTGATGAAAAACTGTTTTTT. This codes for CATSDSGQAGDEKLFF.